The clone carrying this T cell receptor (beta chain) was seen only a few times. A J-beta primer mix and a sample-barcoded 5' primer were used in a second PCR of about 6 to 12 cycles. TCRdb reprocessed the 5' RACE reads via MiXCR and lists one record per CDR3 protein. The table has some 860,000 distinct CDR3 sequences, roughly 50% seen once. The entry originates in a study of blood T cells in healthy people across ages. Germline CDR1 and CDR2: SEHNR and FQNEAQ (reference sequence). V was shortened by 5 bases and J by 5 bases, with 15 bases between the two germline ends. The CDR3 has 14 amino acids. V gene TRBV7-9 combines with J gene TRBJ2-5; the D is unclear. The sequenced sample consisted of blood. This receptor was identified in a man aged 35 to 55 in good health. The CDR3, as DNA: TGTGCCAGCAGCCTCTCGGGCCAACGGGAGACCCAGTACTTC. Its translation: CASSLSGQRETQYF.